The 7 T cell receptor beta chains given below trace back to one sample, sequenced in a study of T cells after yellow fever vaccination. TCRdb re-analysed the 5' RACE reads in MiXCR, keeping a single row per CDR3 protein. The table has 300,000 or so distinct CDR3 sequences, around 13% seen once. The specimen comprised CD4+ T cells sorted from PBMCs, sampled 45 days after the yellow fever booster vaccination. These receptors originate from a man younger than 40 who received the YFV17D yellow fever vaccine.

This clonotype was recorded a few times. This chain links TRBV20-1 with TRBJ2-7; no definite D call. The CDR3 loop spans 13 amino acids. Trimming cost V 6 bases and J 3 bases, with 15 bases left between them. The germline gives CDR1 DFQATT, CDR2 SNEGSKA (reference sequence). The CDR3 DNA sequence: TGCAGTGCGAAATGGTTTGGGGACTACGAGCAGTACTTC. Translation gives CSAKWFGDYEQYF.

The chain joins TRBV11-2 to TRBJ2-5, with TRBD2 as a possible D gene (6 bases). Germline CDR1 SGHAT, CDR2 FQNNGV. The CDR3 is 13 amino acids. V lost 5 bases and J 5 bases, leaving 12 bases between the germline ends. The CDR3 sequence: CASSRGAGETQYF. In nucleotides, the CDR3 is TGTGCCAGCAGCCGCGGGGCGGGGGAGACCCAGTACTTC.

The chain couples TRBV7-9 to TRBJ2-7; D is unclear. V was shortened by 5 bases and J by 0 bases, with 14 bases between the two germline ends. The CDR3 runs 15 residues. Germline CDR1 is SEHNR and CDR2 is FQNEAQ (reference sequence). The CDR3 here is CASSPLRWLSYEQYF. DNA of the CDR3: TGTGCCAGCAGCCCCTTACGGTGGCTCTCCTACGAGCAGTACTTC.

This clonotype was seen a few times. The junction does not match germline at one end; this may be a read error. The V and J genes are TRBV7-2 and TRBJ2-5; tentatively, D is TRBD2 (6 bases). Per germline, CDR1 SGHTA and CDR2 FQGNSA. This CDR3 is 16 amino acids long. The CDR3: CASSSDGSGPTSRDGF. The CDR3, as DNA: TGTGCCAGCAGCTCGGACGGGAGTGGTCCAACTTCAAGAGACGGTTTC.

In its sample, this clonotype was seen a few times. The chain recombines TRBV12-3 or TRBV12-4 with TRBJ1-6; no clear D gene. Trimming pared 8 bases from V and 6 bases from J, leaving 11 bases between. This CDR3 spans 13 amino acids. The CDR3 loop is CASVGDGNSPLHF. CDR3 sequence (DNA): TGTGCCAGCGTTGGCGATGGTAATTCACCCCTCCACTTT.

The V gene is TRBV6-2 or TRBV6-3, the J gene TRBJ2-7; TRBD2 matches at 7 bases. The CDR3 contains 14 residues. The germline V gene encodes CDR1 MNHEY and CDR2 SVGEGT. V lost 7 bases and J lost 1; bases outside the gene matches: 7. CDR3 amino acids: CASKLGGSSYEQYF. The DNA of the CDR3 is TGTGCCAGCAAACTCGGCGGGAGTTCCTACGAGCAGTACTTC.

The rearrangement joins TRBV2 to TRBJ1-4, with 9 positions matching TRBD1. The V and J ends lost 6 bases and 7 bases, in that order; junction bases with no gene match: 6. The CDR3 has 14 residues. Germline V gene lookup returns CDR1 SNHLY and CDR2 FYNNEI. The CDR3 bases are TGTGCCAGCAGAGGGGGGACAGGGCGTGAAAAACTGTTTTTT. It encodes CASRGGTGREKLFF.